Listed below are T cell receptor beta chains from one sample, sequenced in a study of blood T cell repertoires in COVID-19. Only in-frame clones appear in the TCRdb table, and some are missing; sequencing was by immunoSEQ multiplex PCR. The sample holds 250,000 to 300,000 clones, approximately 91% seen once. The sequencing input was PBMCs or T cells enriched from blood (not recorded which). The receptors originated from a middle-aged woman with acute COVID-19. Both conserved end residues are part of each CDR3. Fields, in order: clone size, D gene, J gene, V gene, CDR3 DNA, CDR3 protein. The D gene is left open where the match is weak. Rows give clone size only sometimes, using once, few, many, or a class for an expanded clone.

clone size: .
D gene: TRBD2
J gene: TRBJ2-2
V gene: TRBV5-6
CDR3 DNA: TGTGCCAGCACCGGAACCGGGACTAGCGACACCGGGGAGCTGTTTTTT
CDR3 protein: CASTGTGTSDTGELFF

clone size: .
D gene: TRBD1
J gene: TRBJ1-4
V gene: TRBV30
CDR3 DNA: TGTGCCTGGAGTGGCAGCAGGGGGAACGAAAAACTGTTTTTT
CDR3 protein: CAWSGSRGNEKLFF

clone size: .
D gene: TRBD2
J gene: TRBJ2-1
V gene: TRBV19
CDR3 DNA: TGTGCCAGTAGTAGCGGGACTAGCGGGAACAATGAGCAGTTCTTC
CDR3 protein: CASSSGTSGNNEQFF

clone size: .
D gene: TRBD2
J gene: TRBJ2-1
V gene: TRBV18
CDR3 DNA: TGTGCCAGCTCACCGTCCTCGGGAGGGAACGAGCAGTTCTTC
CDR3 protein: CASSPSSGGNEQFF

clone size: .
D gene: .
J gene: TRBJ1-2
V gene: TRBV7-9
CDR3 DNA: TGTGCCAGCAGCCCTTGGTCTGGGAGCTATGGCTACACCTTC
CDR3 protein: CASSPWSGSYGYTF

clone size: .
D gene: .
J gene: TRBJ1-1
V gene: TRBV3-1/TRBV3-2
CDR3 DNA: TGTGCCAGCAGCCAAGCGACAGGGAACACTGAAGCTTTCTTT
CDR3 protein: CASSQATGNTEAFF

clone size: .
D gene: .
J gene: TRBJ1-1
V gene: TRBV23-1
CDR3 DNA: TGCGCCAGCAGTCAATTAGATAATCCTGAAGCTTTCTTT
CDR3 protein: CASSQLDNPEAFF

clone size: .
D gene: TRBD2
J gene: TRBJ2-7
V gene: TRBV10-3
CDR3 DNA: TGTGCCATCGGGAGTAGCGGGAATATCGAGCAGTACTTC
CDR3 protein: CAIGSSGNIEQYF

clone size: .
D gene: TRBD1
J gene: TRBJ1-2
V gene: TRBV5-6
CDR3 DNA: TGTGCCAGCAGCTTGGGTTGGGGACAGGTTAAACCCATTCCTTATGGCTACACCTTC
CDR3 protein: CASSLGWGQVKPIPYGYTF

clone size: .
D gene: TRBD2
J gene: TRBJ2-3
V gene: TRBV29-1
CDR3 DNA: TGCAGCGTTCGGGGAATGGAACTAGCGGGACCGAGCACAGATACGCAGTATTTT
CDR3 protein: CSVRGMELAGPSTDTQYF

clone size: .
D gene: .
J gene: TRBJ2-7
V gene: TRBV6-5
CDR3 DNA: TGTGCCAGCAGTTACTCCCTAGCACGGGGTGAGCAGTACTTC
CDR3 protein: CASSYSLARGEQYF

clone size: .
D gene: .
J gene: TRBJ2-7
V gene: TRBV7-2
CDR3 DNA: TGTGCCAGCAGCGGAGGCCGGAGTGGAGGCTACGAGCAGTACTTC
CDR3 protein: CASSGGRSGGYEQYF

clone size: once
D gene: TRBD1
J gene: TRBJ1-4
V gene: TRBV2
CDR3 DNA: TGTGCCAGCAAAAGGACAGGTGAAAAACTGTTTTTT
CDR3 protein: CASKRTGEKLFF

clone size: few
D gene: .
J gene: TRBJ2-7
V gene: TRBV7-9
CDR3 DNA: TGTGCCAGCAGCTCTACAGGGTCCGACGAGCAGTACTTC
CDR3 protein: CASSSTGSDEQYF

clone size: .
D gene: .
J gene: TRBJ1-2
V gene: TRBV7-9
CDR3 DNA: TGTGCCAGCAGCTTAGTACGGGAGAGCGGCTACACCTTC
CDR3 protein: CASSLVRESGYTF

clone size: .
D gene: .
J gene: TRBJ1-6
V gene: TRBV2
CDR3 DNA: TGTGCCAGCAGTAGTCAGGGGAATTCCTCACCCCTCCACTTT
CDR3 protein: CASSSQGNSSPLHF

clone size: once
D gene: .
J gene: TRBJ1-5
V gene: TRBV3-1/TRBV3-2
CDR3 DNA: TGTGCCAGCAGCCAAGTGGCCATCGGGGGGGGGCGCGTCGATCAGCCCCAGCATTTT
CDR3 protein: CASSQVAIGGGRVDQPQHF

clone size: .
D gene: .
J gene: TRBJ1-2
V gene: TRBV2
CDR3 DNA: TGTGCCAGCAATCGACAGTCCTCTAACTATGGCTACACCTTC
CDR3 protein: CASNRQSSNYGYTF

clone size: .
D gene: .
J gene: TRBJ1-2
V gene: TRBV30
CDR3 DNA: TGTGCCTGGAACTCCATTCGGCGGGTCGCCTATGGCTACACCTTC
CDR3 protein: CAWNSIRRVAYGYTF

clone size: few
D gene: .
J gene: TRBJ1-2
V gene: TRBV30
CDR3 DNA: TGTGCCTGGACCGAGGGGGGGCAAGGCTACACCTTC
CDR3 protein: CAWTEGGQGYTF

clone size: .
D gene: TRBD2
J gene: TRBJ2-7
V gene: TRBV14
CDR3 DNA: TGTGCCAGCAGCCTGGGACTAGCGGTGACCTACGAGCAGTACTTC
CDR3 protein: CASSLGLAVTYEQYF

clone size: .
D gene: TRBD1
J gene: TRBJ1-2
V gene: TRBV5-1
CDR3 DNA: TGCGCCAGCAGCTTATTACAGGGGATCGACTATGGCTACACCTTC
CDR3 protein: CASSLLQGIDYGYTF

clone size: .
D gene: TRBD1
J gene: TRBJ1-1
V gene: TRBV9
CDR3 DNA: TGTGCCAGCAGCGTAGAGGACAGGGTGAGCACTGAAGCTTTCTTT
CDR3 protein: CASSVEDRVSTEAFF

clone size: few
D gene: TRBD1
J gene: TRBJ2-1
V gene: TRBV30
CDR3 DNA: TGTGCCTGGAGTGCACCGTTGTACCGACAGGGGACAATGAACAATGAGCAGTTCTTC
CDR3 protein: CAWSAPLYRQGTMNNEQFF

clone size: .
D gene: .
J gene: TRBJ1-3
V gene: TRBV2
CDR3 DNA: TGTGCCAGCAGAGGGGGGGGACCAGGGAACACCATATATTTT
CDR3 protein: CASRGGGPGNTIYF

clone size: .
D gene: .
J gene: TRBJ1-2
V gene: TRBV4-2
CDR3 DNA: TGTGCCAGCAGCCCAGGGGTAGGGGACGGCTACACCTTC
CDR3 protein: CASSPGVGDGYTF

clone size: .
D gene: .
J gene: TRBJ2-3
V gene: TRBV6-5
CDR3 DNA: TGTGCCAGCAGATGGACATCTAGCACAGATACGCAGTATTTT
CDR3 protein: CASRWTSSTDTQYF

clone size: .
D gene: .
J gene: TRBJ2-5
V gene: TRBV7-2
CDR3 DNA: TGTGCCAGCAGCTTAGCTCGAGGAAGCCCCCTCCAAGAGACCCAGTACTTC
CDR3 protein: CASSLARGSPLQETQYF

clone size: .
D gene: TRBD1
J gene: TRBJ1-5
V gene: TRBV10-3
CDR3 DNA: TGTGCCATCAGTGAGGGACAGGCTTCCAATCAGCCCCAGCATTTT
CDR3 protein: CAISEGQASNQPQHF

clone size: once
D gene: .
J gene: TRBJ2-1
V gene: TRBV2
CDR3 DNA: TGTGCCAGCAGGAGGCCAGGGGCATCCTACAATGAGCAGTTCTTC
CDR3 protein: CASRRPGASYNEQFF

clone size: .
D gene: TRBD1
J gene: TRBJ2-7
V gene: TRBV7-8
CDR3 DNA: TGTGCCAGCAGCTTAGCAAACAGGGGCGCCTACGAGCAGTACTTC
CDR3 protein: CASSLANRGAYEQYF

clone size: .
D gene: .
J gene: TRBJ1-2
V gene: TRBV7-9
CDR3 DNA: TGTGCCAGCCTGCCTGCACTAATAGGGGGCTATGGCTACACCTTC
CDR3 protein: CASLPALIGGYGYTF

clone size: .
D gene: .
J gene: TRBJ2-1
V gene: TRBV27
CDR3 DNA: TGTGCCAGCAGTTCGGTGGAGGTGGGCAGGCTAGATTATTACAATGAGCAGTTCTTC
CDR3 protein: CASSSVEVGRLDYYNEQFF

clone size: .
D gene: .
J gene: TRBJ2-7
V gene: TRBV29-1
CDR3 DNA: TGCAGCGTTGGTGGGGGGAACGTTTACGAGCAGTACTTC
CDR3 protein: CSVGGGNVYEQYF

clone size: .
D gene: TRBD2
J gene: TRBJ2-1
V gene: TRBV5-4
CDR3 DNA: TGTGCCAGCAGCTTGGGACTAGCGGGACCTTGGGACAATGAGCAGTTCTTC
CDR3 protein: CASSLGLAGPWDNEQFF

clone size: .
D gene: .
J gene: TRBJ1-3
V gene: TRBV7-9
CDR3 DNA: TGTGCCAGCAGCCTAAGAGGGCAGGTGGGAAACACCATATATTTT
CDR3 protein: CASSLRGQVGNTIYF

clone size: .
D gene: TRBD1
J gene: TRBJ2-4
V gene: TRBV9
CDR3 DNA: TGTGCCAGCAGCGTAGAGGGGACAGGGACGGACATTCAGTACTTC
CDR3 protein: CASSVEGTGTDIQYF

clone size: .
D gene: .
J gene: TRBJ1-3
V gene: TRBV7-9
CDR3 DNA: TGTGCCAGCAGCTTCGATCAGATCTCTGGAAACACCATATATTTT
CDR3 protein: CASSFDQISGNTIYF

clone size: .
D gene: TRBD1
J gene: TRBJ1-5
V gene: TRBV29-1
CDR3 DNA: TGCAGCGTATCGACAGGGCGGGAAGACCAGCCCCAGCATTTT
CDR3 protein: CSVSTGREDQPQHF

clone size: .
D gene: .
J gene: TRBJ2-2
V gene: TRBV21-1
CDR3 DNA: TGTGCCAGCGGACACGCGAACACCGGGGAGCTGTTTTTT
CDR3 protein: CASGHANTGELFF

clone size: .
D gene: .
J gene: TRBJ2-7
V gene: TRBV4-2
CDR3 DNA: TGTGCCAGCAGCCAAGAAGCGGGCCCTCGCTACGAGCAGTACTTC
CDR3 protein: CASSQEAGPRYEQYF

clone size: .
D gene: .
J gene: TRBJ1-2
V gene: TRBV15
CDR3 DNA: TGTGCCACCAGCCCATCGGAGATGTATGGCTACACCTTC
CDR3 protein: CATSPSEMYGYTF

clone size: .
D gene: .
J gene: TRBJ1-2
V gene: TRBV6-5
CDR3 DNA: TGTGCCAGCAGTTACCGTGGGACAACCGTTTACTATGGCTACACCTTC
CDR3 protein: CASSYRGTTVYYGYTF

clone size: .
D gene: TRBD2
J gene: TRBJ2-3
V gene: TRBV24-1
CDR3 DNA: TGTGCCACCAGCAAGAGCGGGAGGGCCCACACAGATACGCAGTATTTT
CDR3 protein: CATSKSGRAHTDTQYF

clone size: once
D gene: .
J gene: TRBJ1-1
V gene: TRBV29-1
CDR3 DNA: TGCAGCGTTGCTGCCCAACATCCCAACGCTTTCTTT
CDR3 protein: CSVAAQHPNAFF

clone size: .
D gene: .
J gene: TRBJ1-3
V gene: TRBV13
CDR3 DNA: TGTGCCAGCAGCTTAGATGAGGGCAGCTCTGGAAACACCATATATTTT
CDR3 protein: CASSLDEGSSGNTIYF

clone size: .
D gene: .
J gene: TRBJ1-2
V gene: TRBV7-9
CDR3 DNA: TGTGCCAGCCGGCCCGAACAGGGTTATGGCTACACCTTC
CDR3 protein: CASRPEQGYGYTF

clone size: .
D gene: .
J gene: TRBJ2-2
V gene: TRBV4-3
CDR3 DNA: TGCGCCAGCAGCCAAGATGGCACCACCGGGGAGCTGTTTTTT
CDR3 protein: CASSQDGTTGELFF